Listed below are T cell receptor beta chains from one sample, sequenced in a study of blood T cell repertoires in COVID-19. Some clones are missing from TCRdb's copy, which holds only in-frame ones; the method was immunoSEQ multiplex PCR. The sample lists some 130,000 clones; more than 85% were seen once. The sequencing input was peripheral blood. These TCRs come from a man aged 60 to 69 with COVID-19, enrolled during active disease. CDR3s leave out the opening cysteine and the closing phenylalanine or tryptophan. The order of the fields is V gene, clone size, CDR3 length, J gene, CDR3 protein. Where a row states a size, it is once, few, many or the class of an expanded clone; other rows omit it.

>TRBV2|NA|11|TRBJ1-1
ASSINSFLEAF
>TRBV19|NA|10|TRBJ1-1
ASRQGATEAF
>TRBV6-1|NA|14|TRBJ2-7
ASSGPGGRGFYEQY
>TRBV6-1|NA|13|TRBJ1-1
ASSLSDSMNTEAF
>TRBV27|NA|12|TRBJ2-3
ASSLSPMEEGQY
>TRBV15|NA|16|TRBJ2-5
ATSRDLYLAGKQETQY
>TRBV27|NA|12|TRBJ2-7
ASSLVSGGYEQY
>TRBV6-2/TRBV6-3|once|14|TRBJ1-1
ASSSRDRGSNTEAF
>TRBV6-2/TRBV6-3|once|13|TRBJ1-4
ASSPPGSTNEKLF
>TRBV9|NA|16|TRBJ2-3
ASSVGTTGTGGTDTQY
>TRBV3-1/TRBV3-2|NA|9|TRBJ2-7
ASSQDSEQY
>TRBV12-3/TRBV12-4|NA|11|TRBJ1-2
ASSLGDLYGYT